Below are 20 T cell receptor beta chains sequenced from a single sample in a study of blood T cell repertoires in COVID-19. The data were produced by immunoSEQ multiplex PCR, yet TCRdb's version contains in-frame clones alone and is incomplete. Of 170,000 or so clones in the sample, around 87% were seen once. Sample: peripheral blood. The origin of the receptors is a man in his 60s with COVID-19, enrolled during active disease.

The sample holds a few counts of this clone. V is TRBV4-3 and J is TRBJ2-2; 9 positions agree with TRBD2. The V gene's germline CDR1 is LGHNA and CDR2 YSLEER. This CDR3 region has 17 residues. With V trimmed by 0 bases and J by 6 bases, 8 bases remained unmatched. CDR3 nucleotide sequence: TGCGCCAGCAGCCAAGATAATTTGGCGGGGGGGCCCGGGGAGCTGTTTTTT. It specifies CASSQDNLAGGPGELFF.

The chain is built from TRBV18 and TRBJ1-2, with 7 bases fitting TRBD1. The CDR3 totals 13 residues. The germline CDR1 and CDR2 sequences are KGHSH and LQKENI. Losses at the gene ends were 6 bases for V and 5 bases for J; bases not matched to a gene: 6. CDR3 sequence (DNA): TGTGCCAGCTCGCCGGGACAGATTTATGGCTACACCTTC. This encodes CASSPGQIYGYTF.

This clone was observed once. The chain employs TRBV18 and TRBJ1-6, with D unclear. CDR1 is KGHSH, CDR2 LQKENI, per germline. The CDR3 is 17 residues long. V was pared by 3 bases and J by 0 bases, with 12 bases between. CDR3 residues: CASSPGEGSSYNSPLHF. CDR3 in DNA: TGTGCCAGCTCACCTGGGGAGGGCAGCTCCTATAATTCACCCCTCCACTTT.

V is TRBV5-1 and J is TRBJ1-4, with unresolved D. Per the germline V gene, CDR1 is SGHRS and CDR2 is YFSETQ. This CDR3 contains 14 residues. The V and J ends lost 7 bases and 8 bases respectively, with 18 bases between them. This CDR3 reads CASGSSGLSEKLFF. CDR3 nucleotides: TGCGCCAGCGGATCTTCCGGGTTGAGCGAAAAACTGTTTTTT.

DNA of the CDR3: TGTGCCAGCAGCGGTAAGGGGCGGAACACCGGGGAGCTGTTTTTT. Translated: CASSGKGRNTGELFF. The J gene is TRBJ2-2, the V gene TRBV7-2; a possible D gene is TRBD1 (5 bases). This CDR3 spans 15 amino acids. V lost 5 bases and J 1 base, leaving 11 bases between the germline ends. Germline values: CDR1 SGHTA, CDR2 FQGNSA.

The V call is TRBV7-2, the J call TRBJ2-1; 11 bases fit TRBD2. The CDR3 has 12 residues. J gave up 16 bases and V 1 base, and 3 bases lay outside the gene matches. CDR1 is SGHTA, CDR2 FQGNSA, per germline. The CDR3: CASSLELAGVFF. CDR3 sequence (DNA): TGTGCCAGCAGCTTAGAACTAGCGGGGGTATTCTTC.

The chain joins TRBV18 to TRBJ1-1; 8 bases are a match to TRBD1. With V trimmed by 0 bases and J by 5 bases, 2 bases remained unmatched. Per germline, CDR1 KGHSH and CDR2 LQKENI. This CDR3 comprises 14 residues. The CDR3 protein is CASSPPRQGTEAFF. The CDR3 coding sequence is TGTGCCAGCTCACCACCCCGACAGGGGACTGAAGCTTTCTTT.

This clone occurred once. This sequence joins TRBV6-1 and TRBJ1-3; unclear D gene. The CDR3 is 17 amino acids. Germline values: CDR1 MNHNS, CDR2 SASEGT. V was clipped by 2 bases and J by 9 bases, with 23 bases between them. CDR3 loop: CASSEIDGSIVPSTIYF. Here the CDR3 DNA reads TGTGCCAGCAGTGAAATTGACGGGAGTATAGTGCCCAGCACCATATATTTT.

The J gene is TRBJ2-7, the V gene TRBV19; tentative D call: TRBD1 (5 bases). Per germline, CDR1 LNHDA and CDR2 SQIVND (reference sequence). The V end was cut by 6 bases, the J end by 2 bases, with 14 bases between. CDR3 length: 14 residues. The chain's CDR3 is CASRRQSITYEQYF. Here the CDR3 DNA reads TGTGCCAGTAGACGACAGTCTATAACCTACGAGCAGTACTTC.

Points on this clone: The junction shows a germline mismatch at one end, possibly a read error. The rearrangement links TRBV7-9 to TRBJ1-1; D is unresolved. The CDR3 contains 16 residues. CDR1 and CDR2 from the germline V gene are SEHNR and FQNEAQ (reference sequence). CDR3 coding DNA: TGTGCCAGCAGCTTTGGGCATGCCTCAAGTACCGCTGAAGTTTTCTTT. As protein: CASSFGHASSTAEVFF.

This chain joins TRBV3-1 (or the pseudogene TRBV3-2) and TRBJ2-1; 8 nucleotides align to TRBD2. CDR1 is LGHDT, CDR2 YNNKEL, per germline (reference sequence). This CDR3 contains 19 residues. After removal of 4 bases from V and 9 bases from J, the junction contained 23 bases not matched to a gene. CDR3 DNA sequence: TGTGCCAGCAGCCTACAAGATGGGTCAGCGGGAGAGGTGAAGGGTGAGCAGTTCTTC. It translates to CASSLQDGSAGEVKGEQFF.

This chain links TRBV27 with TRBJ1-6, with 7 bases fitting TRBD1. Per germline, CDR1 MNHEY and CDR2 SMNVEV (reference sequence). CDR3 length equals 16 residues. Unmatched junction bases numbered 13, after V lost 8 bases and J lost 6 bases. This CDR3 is CASQPFTGTVNSPLHF. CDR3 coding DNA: TGTGCCAGCCAACCTTTTACCGGGACAGTTAATTCACCCCTCCACTTT.

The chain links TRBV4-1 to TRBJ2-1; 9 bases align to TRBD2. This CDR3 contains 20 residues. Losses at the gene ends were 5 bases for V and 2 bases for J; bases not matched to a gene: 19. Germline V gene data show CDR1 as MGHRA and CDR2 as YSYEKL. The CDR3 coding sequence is TGCGCCAGCAGCATCATCGCCATACGCGGGGGGGCTGGGGCCTACAATGAGCAGTTCTTC. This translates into CASSIIAIRGGAGAYNEQFF.

CDR3 sequence reads: CASSLAGSTDTQYF. In DNA, the CDR3 is TGTGCCAGCAGCTTAGCAGGCAGCACAGATACGCAGTATTTT. The rearrangement joins TRBV11-3 to TRBJ2-3; D not certain. CDR1 is SGHNT, CDR2 YENEEA, per germline. The V and J ends lost 1 base and 0 bases respectively, with 5 bases between them. There are 14 residues in the CDR3.

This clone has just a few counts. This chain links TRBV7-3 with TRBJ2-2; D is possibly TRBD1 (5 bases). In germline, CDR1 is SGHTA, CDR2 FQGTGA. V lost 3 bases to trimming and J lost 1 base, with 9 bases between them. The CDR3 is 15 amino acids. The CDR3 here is CASSFGTGNTGELFF. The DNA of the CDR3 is TGTGCCAGCAGCTTCGGTACAGGGAACACCGGGGAGCTGTTTTTT.

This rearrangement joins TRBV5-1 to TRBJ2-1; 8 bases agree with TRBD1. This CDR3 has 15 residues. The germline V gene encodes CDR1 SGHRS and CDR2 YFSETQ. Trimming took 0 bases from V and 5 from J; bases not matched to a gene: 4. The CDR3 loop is CASSLGGQVHNEQFF. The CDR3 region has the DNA TGCGCCAGCAGCTTGGGGGGACAGGTACACAATGAGCAGTTCTTC.

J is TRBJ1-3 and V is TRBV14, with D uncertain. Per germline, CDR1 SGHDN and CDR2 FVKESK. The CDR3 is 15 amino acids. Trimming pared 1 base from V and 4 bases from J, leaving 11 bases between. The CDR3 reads CASSQVVAGGNTIYF. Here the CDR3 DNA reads TGTGCCAGCAGCCAAGTTGTGGCTGGCGGAAACACCATATATTTT.

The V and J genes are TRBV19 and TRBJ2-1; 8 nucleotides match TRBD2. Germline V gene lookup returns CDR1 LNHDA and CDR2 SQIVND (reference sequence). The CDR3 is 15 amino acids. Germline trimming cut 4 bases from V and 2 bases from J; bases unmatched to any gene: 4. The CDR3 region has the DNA TGTGCCAGTAGTAGCAACGGGGGGGCCTACAATGAGCAGTTCTTC. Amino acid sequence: CASSSNGGAYNEQFF.

The chain's CDR3 is CASSLIPGSHYEQYF. CDR3 coding DNA: TGTGCCAGCAGCTTAATACCGGGTTCTCACTACGAGCAGTACTTC. V and J are TRBV7-3 and TRBJ2-7, with D unresolved. V was trimmed by 1 base and J by 3 bases, leaving 13 bases between them. Germline-derived CDR1 and CDR2 are SGHTA and FQGTGA. This CDR3 has 15 residues.

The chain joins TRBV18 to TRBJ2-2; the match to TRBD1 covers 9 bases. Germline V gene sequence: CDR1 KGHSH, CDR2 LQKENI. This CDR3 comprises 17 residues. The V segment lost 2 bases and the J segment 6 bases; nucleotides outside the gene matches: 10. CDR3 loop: CASSPASGQGLPGELFF. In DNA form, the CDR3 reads TGTGCCAGCTCACCAGCCTCCGGACAGGGGTTGCCCGGGGAGCTGTTTTTT.